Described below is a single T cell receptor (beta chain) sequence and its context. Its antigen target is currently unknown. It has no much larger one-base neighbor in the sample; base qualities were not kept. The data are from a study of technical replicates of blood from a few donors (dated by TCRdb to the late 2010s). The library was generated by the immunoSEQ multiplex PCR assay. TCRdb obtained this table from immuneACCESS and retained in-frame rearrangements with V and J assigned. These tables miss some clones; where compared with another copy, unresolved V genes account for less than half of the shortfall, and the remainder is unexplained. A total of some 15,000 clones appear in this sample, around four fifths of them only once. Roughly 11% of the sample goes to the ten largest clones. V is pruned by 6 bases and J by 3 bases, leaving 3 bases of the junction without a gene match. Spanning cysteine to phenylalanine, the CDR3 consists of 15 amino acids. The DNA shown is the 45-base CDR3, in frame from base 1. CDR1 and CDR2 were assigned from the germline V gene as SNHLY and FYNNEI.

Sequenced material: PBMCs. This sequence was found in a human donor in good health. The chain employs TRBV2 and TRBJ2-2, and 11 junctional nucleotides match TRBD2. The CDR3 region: CASRETSGDTGELFF. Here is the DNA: TGTGCCAGCAGGGAGACTAGCGGGGACACCGGGGAGCTGTTTTTT.